This T cell receptor (beta chain) was sequenced for a study of blood T cells in healthy people across ages. Study results and caveats: In older individuals, TCR beta diversity per million T cells was lower, falling roughly linearly with age. Naive T cell percentage showed a strong correlation with TCR beta diversity. A conclusive naive versus antigen-experienced comparison was prevented by the unsorted PBMCs.

Through a sample-barcoded 5' primer and a J-beta primer mix, a second PCR was run for 7 to 11 cycles. From the 5' RACE reads, TCRdb called clonotypes with MiXCR, one entry per CDR3 protein. The sample holds some 1,800,000 distinct CDR3 sequences, roughly two fifths seen once. The CDR3 has 12 amino acids. From germline, CDR1 is SQVTM and CDR2 ANQGSEA. Trimming cost V 5 bases and J 3 bases, with 8 bases left between them. As regards this clonotype: Its antigen is not known.

There were at least 5.5 micrograms of total RNA extracted from every sample. The chain couples TRBV29-1 to TRBJ2-1; D uncertain. Sequenced sample: blood. This clonotype originated in a human donor in good health. The CDR3 nucleotides read TGCAGCGTTAAGAATCTCTACAATGAGCAGTTCTTC. It encodes CSVKNLYNEQFF.